These T cell receptor beta chains were read from a single sample in a study of T cells in Graves' hyperthyroidism and ophthalmopathy. TCRdb independently ran MiXCR on the multiplex PCR reads; one entry per CDR3 protein. Of approximately 740,000 distinct CDR3 sequences in the sample, about 14% were seen once. The material sequenced was blood. The receptors were gathered from a young woman with Graves' hyperthyroidism. CDR3s include the opening cysteine and the closing phenylalanine or tryptophan. D genes are given only for firm matches. Clone size, where shown, is once, few, many, or a class for clones that have expanded.

clone_size: many; j_call: TRBJ1-1; v_call: TRBV28; d_call: TRBD1; cdr3_aa: CASSLDRGPLNTEAFF; cdr3_nt: TGTGCCAGCAGTTTAGACAGGGGGCCACTGAACACTGAAGCTTTCTTT
clone_size: NA; j_call: TRBJ2-7; v_call: TRBV7-9; d_call: NA; cdr3_aa: CAVMPSEGIGTYEQYF; cdr3_nt: TGTGCCGTCATGCCCTCGGAGGGGATAGGGACCTACGAGCAGTACTTC
clone_size: NA; j_call: TRBJ1-5; v_call: TRBV11-2; d_call: NA; cdr3_aa: CASTNSGNQPQHF; cdr3_nt: TGTGCCAGCACCAATAGTGGCAATCAGCCCCAGCATTTT
clone_size: many; j_call: TRBJ2-5; v_call: TRBV11-2; d_call: NA; cdr3_aa: CASSLSSTSVGKETQYF; cdr3_nt: TGTGCCAGCAGCTTATCCTCTACGTCAGTGGGAAAAGAGACCCAGTACTTC
clone_size: NA; j_call: TRBJ2-1; v_call: TRBV19; d_call: TRBD2; cdr3_aa: CASSIVGTSGSVYEQFF; cdr3_nt: TGTGCCAGTAGTATCGTGGGGACTAGCGGGAGCGTTTATGAGCAGTTCTTC
clone_size: NA; j_call: TRBJ1-5; v_call: TRBV2; d_call: NA; cdr3_aa: CASSELKGWGNQPQHF; cdr3_nt: TGTGCCAGCAGTGAACTAAAGGGTTGGGGCAATCAGCCCCAGCATTTT
clone_size: NA; j_call: TRBJ1-5; v_call: TRBV25-1; d_call: NA; cdr3_aa: CASSVSSGPQHF; cdr3_nt: TGTGCCAGCAGCGTCTCCTCGGGGCCCCAGCATTTT
clone_size: many; j_call: TRBJ2-2; v_call: TRBV11-2; d_call: NA; cdr3_aa: CASSLGRGELFF; cdr3_nt: TGTGCCAGCAGCTTAGGGAGAGGGGAGCTGTTTTTT
clone_size: NA; j_call: TRBJ2-7; v_call: TRBV2; d_call: TRBD1; cdr3_aa: CASRDGTGGYPSSYEQYF; cdr3_nt: TGTGCCAGCAGGGACGGGACAGGGGGCTACCCGAGCTCCTACGAGCAGTACTTC
clone_size: few; j_call: TRBJ1-2; v_call: TRBV7-9; d_call: NA; cdr3_aa: CASSDQTLNYGYTF; cdr3_nt: TGTGCCAGCAGCGACCAGACACTGAACTATGGCTACACCTTC
clone_size: NA; j_call: TRBJ1-2; v_call: TRBV20-1; d_call: NA; cdr3_aa: CSARDSLGAVGYTF; cdr3_nt: TGCAGTGCTAGAGATTCGCTAGGGGCTGTTGGCTACACCTTC
clone_size: few; j_call: TRBJ2-1; v_call: TRBV5-1; d_call: TRBD1; cdr3_aa: CASSRGQIRNQFF; cdr3_nt: TGCGCCAGCAGCCGGGGACAGATCAGAAACCAGTTCTTC
clone_size: few; j_call: TRBJ1-5; v_call: TRBV19; d_call: NA; cdr3_aa: CASSIDPPGSLGNQPQHF; cdr3_nt: TGTGCCAGTAGTATAGACCCGCCGGGTTCTTTGGGCAATCAGCCCCAGCATTTT
clone_size: few; j_call: TRBJ1-1; v_call: TRBV7-9; d_call: NA; cdr3_aa: CASSPGAVAFF; cdr3_nt: TGTGCCAGCAGCCCCGGTGCCGTGGCTTTCTTT
clone_size: many; j_call: TRBJ1-5; v_call: TRBV5-6; d_call: NA; cdr3_aa: CASSLRYQDYQPQHF; cdr3_nt: TGTGCCAGCAGCTTGCGATACCAGGATTATCAGCCCCAGCATTTT
clone_size: few; j_call: TRBJ2-3; v_call: TRBV28; d_call: TRBD1; cdr3_aa: CASRRTGGALDTQYF; cdr3_nt: TGTGCCAGCAGGCGGACAGGGGGCGCATTGGATACGCAGTATTTT
clone_size: NA; j_call: TRBJ1-2; v_call: TRBV5-6; d_call: NA; cdr3_aa: CASSGPGQAYYGYTF; cdr3_nt: TGTGCCAGCAGCGGACCGGGACAAGCCTACTATGGCTACACCTTC
clone_size: many; j_call: TRBJ2-3; v_call: TRBV12-3/TRBV12-4; d_call: NA; cdr3_aa: CASSSRGGGTDTQYF; cdr3_nt: TGTGCCAGCAGTTCCAGGGGGGGGGGCACAGATACGCAGTATTTT
clone_size: many; j_call: TRBJ2-7; v_call: TRBV7-9; d_call: TRBD1; cdr3_aa: CASSLVDRGFGEQYF; cdr3_nt: TGTGCCAGCAGCTTAGTCGACAGGGGGTTCGGCGAGCAGTACTTC
clone_size: many; j_call: TRBJ1-1; v_call: TRBV6-1; d_call: NA; cdr3_aa: CASSIAGNANTEAFF; cdr3_nt: TGTGCCAGCAGTATTGCAGGGAACGCGAACACTGAAGCTTTCTTT
clone_size: many; j_call: TRBJ1-1; v_call: TRBV20-1; d_call: NA; cdr3_aa: CSAPPWGTEAFF; cdr3_nt: TGCAGTGCCCCCCCGTGGGGCACTGAAGCTTTCTTT
clone_size: few; j_call: TRBJ2-7; v_call: TRBV29-1; d_call: NA; cdr3_aa: CSVVFKQRASYEQYF; cdr3_nt: TGCAGCGTTGTTTTCAAGCAGCGAGCCTCCTACGAGCAGTACTTC